Listed here are 20 T cell receptor beta chains from one sample, sequenced in a study of CD8 T cells in ankylosing spondylitis. Findings of the study overall: A motif of 7 to 9 highly homologous TCR beta variants was seen as apparently characteristic of ankylosing spondylitis blood.

Each CDR3 protein gets one entry after TCRdb re-called the 5' RACE reads with MiXCR. The sample consists of some 400,000 distinct CDR3 sequences, about a fifth of them appearing once. These receptors' targets are unknown. Material for sequencing was blood, either unsorted or a sorted T cell fraction (not recorded which). These receptors originate from a male donor with ankylosing spondylitis.

This chain links TRBV4-2 with TRBJ2-2, with TRBD2 matching 14 bases. Losses at the gene ends were 1 base for V and 3 bases for J; bases not matched to a gene: 1. Per the germline V gene, CDR1 is LGHNA and CDR2 is YNFKEQ. The CDR3 runs 17 residues. DNA for the CDR3: TGTGCCAGCAGCCAAGGACTAGCGGGAGGGTACACCGGGGAGCTGTTTTTT. Protein product: CASSQGLAGGYTGELFF.

V gene TRBV14 combines with J gene TRBJ2-7, with 8 bases lining up with TRBD1. Germline V gives CDR1 SGHDN, CDR2 FVKESK. This CDR3 region has 15 residues. V lost 5 bases to trimming and J lost 6 bases; unmatched junction nucleotides: 12. The DNA for the CDR3 is TGTGCCAGCAGCAGCATGACAGGGGATCACGCCGAGCAGTACTTC. As protein: CASSSMTGDHAEQYF.

The chain employs TRBV20-1 and TRBJ2-1; D possibly corresponds to TRBD1 (5 bases). Germline values: CDR1 DFQATT, CDR2 SNEGSKA (reference sequence). CDR3 length equals 15 residues. The V gene lost 0 bases and the J gene lost 5 bases, with 14 bases spanning the gap. CDR3 nucleotide sequence: TGCAGTGCTAGAGACCTAAGGGGCAGACACAATGAGCAGTTCTTC. Translating it yields CSARDLRGRHNEQFF.

This clonotype showed up many times. V gene TRBV5-1 combines with J gene TRBJ1-1; D unresolved. CDR1 and CDR2 (germline): SGHRS, YFSETQ. The CDR3 is 13 residues long. V lost 2 bases and J lost 5, with 10 bases in between. The CDR3 bases are TGCGCCAGCAGCTTAGGCCCAGATACTGAAGCTTTCTTT. It specifies CASSLGPDTEAFF.

The chain employs TRBV4-1 and TRBJ2-3, with D tentatively TRBD1 (6 bases). CDR1 MGHRA and CDR2 YSYEKL come from the germline V gene. The CDR3 has 15 amino acids. V lost 0 bases and J lost 10, with 17 bases in between. CDR3 protein: CASSQEDVRPGAQYF. As DNA, the CDR3 is TGCGCCAGCAGCCAAGAGGATGTGCGGCCAGGGGCGCAGTATTTT.

The chain recombines TRBV28 with TRBJ2-7; no clear D gene. Trimming removed 3 bases from V and 4 bases from J, with 16 bases in between. The CDR3 runs 15 residues. From germline, CDR1 is MDHEN and CDR2 SYDVKM. The CDR3 nucleotides read TGTGCCAGCAGTTTCTCGGAGAAATCGGGTTACGAGCAGTACTTC. It is translated as CASSFSEKSGYEQYF.

The V call is TRBV7-3, the J call TRBJ2-1; TRBD2 aligns across 11 bases. The CDR3 has 16 amino acids. The germline V gene has CDR1 SGHTA and CDR2 FQGTGA. Trimming cost V 5 bases and J 3 bases; bases outside gene matches: 6. This CDR3 is CASSPMGTSGYNEQFF. CDR3 coding DNA: TGTGCCAGCAGCCCAATGGGGACTAGCGGCTACAATGAGCAGTTCTTC. Full variable domain (remainder filled in from reference TRBV7-3 and TRBJ2-1): GAGVSQTPSNKVTEKGKYVELRCDPISGHTALYWYRQSLGQGPEFLIYFQGTGAADDSGLPNDRFFAVRPEGSVSTLKIQRTERGDSAVYLCASSPMGTSGYNEQFFGPGTRLTVL.

CDR3 region: CAIPTGGNEKLFF. The DNA of the CDR3 is TGTGCCATCCCGACAGGAGGTAATGAAAAACTGTTTTTT. This chain connects TRBV6-1 to TRBJ1-4; TRBD1 might be the D (6 bases). V lost 10 bases to trimming and J lost 4 bases, with 13 bases between them. The CDR3 is 13 residues long. CDR1 MNHNS and CDR2 SASEGT come from the germline V gene.

This clonotype was detected many times. The rearrangement joins TRBV5-1 to TRBJ1-1; 8 bases are shared with TRBD1. The V and J ends lost 0 bases and 1 base, in that order; junction bases with no gene match: 2. Germline V gene sequence: CDR1 SGHRS, CDR2 YFSETQ. The CDR3 has 15 residues. For the CDR3, the DNA is TGCGCCAGCAGCTTGGGGGACAGGCGGAACACTGAAGCTTTCTTT. Protein sequence: CASSLGDRRNTEAFF.

The V gene is TRBV11-2, the J gene TRBJ1-2; no firm D call. Germline CDR1 is SGHAT and CDR2 is FQNNGV. The V end lost 5 bases, the J end lost 1 base, and 5 bases lay between the germline ends. This CDR3 contains 12 residues. CDR3 in amino acids: CASSPINYGYTF. CDR3 sequence (DNA): TGTGCCAGCAGCCCTATTAACTATGGCTACACCTTC.

This clonotype was detected a few times. The chain links TRBV6-1 to TRBJ1-1; no clear D. Germline CDR1 and CDR2: MNHNS and SASEGT. The CDR3 sequence is 14 residues long. The V and J ends lost 6 bases and 1 base respectively, with 12 bases between them. The CDR3 protein is CASRKLRQNTEAFF. DNA of the CDR3: TGTGCCAGCAGAAAGTTGCGACAGAACACTGAAGCTTTCTTT.

The chain employs TRBV29-1 and TRBJ2-3; D is uncertain. The CDR3 loop spans 12 amino acids. V was clipped by 4 bases and J by 2 bases, with 7 bases between them. Germline assignment: CDR1 SQVTM and CDR2 ANQGSEA. CDR3 sequence (DNA): TGCAGCGTTGCCACAATCACAGATACGCAGTATTTT. As protein: CSVATITDTQYF.

V usage is TRBV28 and J usage is TRBJ2-1, with 7 bases aligning to TRBD2. The CDR3 totals 15 residues. The germline gives CDR1 MDHEN, CDR2 SYDVKM. The V gene end was trimmed by 10 bases and the J gene end by 3 bases; junction bases not matched to a gene: 12. CDR3 sequence reads: CATAGREGGYNEQFF. In DNA form, the CDR3 reads TGTGCCACCGCCGGCAGGGAGGGTGGCTACAATGAGCAGTTCTTC.

The chain uses TRBV20-1 and TRBJ2-3, with 11 bases lining up with TRBD2. V was pared by 6 bases and J by 4 bases, with 12 bases of the junction left unmatched. Germline V gene sequence: CDR1 DFQATT, CDR2 SNEGSKA (reference sequence). The CDR3 is 16 residues long. In DNA, the CDR3 is TGCAGTGCCGTCCCACTAGCGGGAGTCGGGGCAGATACGCAGTATTTT. This codes for CSAVPLAGVGADTQYF.

The chain recombines TRBV3-1 with TRBJ2-7; D unclear. The CDR3 length is 14 residues. Deletions cut 4 bases from V and 1 base from J, with 11 bases between. In germline, CDR1 is LGHDT, CDR2 YNNKEL (reference sequence). The CDR3 reads CASSPRPGSYEQYF. The CDR3 DNA reads as TGTGCCAGCAGCCCCCGTCCGGGTTCCTACGAGCAGTACTTC.

The chain has TRBV12-3 or TRBV12-4 and TRBJ2-7, with D unclear. V lost 6 bases and J 6 bases, leaving 9 bases between the germline ends. CDR3 length: 11 amino acids. Here the CDR3 reads CASRAFGEQYF. CDR3 sequence (DNA): TGTGCCAGCAGGGCTTTTGGCGAGCAGTACTTC.

This chain connects TRBV6-1 to TRBJ2-3, with D possibly TRBD2 on 5 matching bases. Deletions cut 0 bases from V and 0 bases from J, with 10 bases between. This CDR3 is 16 amino acids long. Germline CDR1 and CDR2: MNHNS and SASEGT. The CDR3 sequence: CASSEALGLSTDTQYF. The CDR3 DNA reads as TGTGCCAGCAGTGAAGCCCTTGGACTTAGCACAGATACGCAGTATTTT.

The chain is built from TRBV25-1 and TRBJ2-7; TRBD1 might be the D (5 bases). From germline, CDR1 is MGHDK and CDR2 SYGVNS. The CDR3 has 15 residues. Trimming removed 0 bases from V and 2 bases from J, with 11 bases in between. In DNA form, the CDR3 reads TGTGCCAGCAGTGAATATGGGCAGGGAACCTACGAGCAGTACTTC. Protein sequence: CASSEYGQGTYEQYF.

This clonotype showed up just a few times. This chain joins TRBV6-6 and TRBJ1-4, with D tentatively TRBD1 (6 bases). CDR3 length equals 12 residues. The V end lost 3 bases, the J end lost 12 bases, and 11 bases lay between the germline ends. Germline values: CDR1 MNHNY, CDR2 SVGAGI (reference sequence). CDR3 protein: CASSYYRGELFF. Written as DNA, the CDR3 is TGTGCCAGCAGTTATTATAGGGGGGAACTGTTTTTT.

This clonotype occurred many times. The J gene is TRBJ2-7, the V gene TRBV20-1, with 11 positions matching TRBD2. Trimming took 5 bases from V and 7 from J; bases not matched to a gene: 13. The CDR3 extends over 15 amino acids. Germline CDR1 DFQATT, CDR2 SNEGSKA (reference sequence). The CDR3 is CSAGGSGRARREQYF. For the CDR3, the DNA is TGCAGTGCTGGGGGTAGCGGGAGGGCCCGTCGTGAGCAGTACTTC.